These 15 T cell receptor beta chains were sequenced from one sample in a study of T cell repertoires in cytomegalovirus infection. Using its own MiXCR run on the reads, TCRdb lists one record per CDR3 protein. Of approximately 250,000 distinct CDR3 sequences in the sample, roughly 6.5% were seen once. Sequencing input: PBMCs. These TCRs come from a human donor in good health (CMV status not recorded). Some clones in this sample may be carry-over from other donors' samples.

This clonotype was seen many times. J is TRBJ1-2 and V is TRBV20-1; D not certain. The V and J ends lost 0 bases and 4 bases respectively, with 6 bases between them. Germline loops: CDR1 DFQATT, CDR2 SNEGSKA (reference sequence). There are 12 residues in the CDR3. The CDR3 is CSARDLAYGYTF. In DNA form, the CDR3 reads TGCAGTGCTAGAGATCTCGCCTATGGCTACACCTTC.

CDR3 sequence reads: CASSLAIMNTEAFF. The CDR3 nucleotides read TGTGCCAGCAGCTTAGCGATTATGAACACTGAAGCTTTCTTT. V is TRBV7-9 and J is TRBJ1-1, with D unresolved. The CDR3 has 14 residues. Germline V gene sequence: CDR1 SEHNR, CDR2 FQNEAQ (reference sequence). Trimming cost V 0 bases and J 0 bases, with 5 bases left between them.

The sample holds many counts of this clonotype. J is TRBJ2-5 and V is TRBV6-2 or TRBV6-3; D possibly corresponds to TRBD2 (5 bases). The V end lost 4 bases, the J end lost 2 bases, and 17 bases lay between the germline ends. In germline, CDR1 is MNHEY, CDR2 SVGEGT. CDR3 length: 16 residues. The CDR3, as DNA: TGTGCCAGCAGTTGGGAGTGGAAATCCCCTCAAGAGACCCAGTACTTC. Translating it yields CASSWEWKSPQETQYF.

There are many counts of this clonotype. The CDR3 loop reads CASSYAGVQGNTEAFF. The CDR3 bases are TGTGCCAGCAGTTATGCTGGGGTCCAAGGGAACACTGAAGCTTTCTTT. V gene TRBV6-5 combines with J gene TRBJ1-1, with D unresolved. V shed 3 bases and J shed 1 base, with 15 bases lying between them. Looked up from germline, CDR1 is MNHEY and CDR2 is SVGAGI. The CDR3 sequence is 16 residues long.

This clonotype showed up many times. This chain connects TRBV20-1 to TRBJ2-1; 9 bases line up with TRBD2. CDR1 is DFQATT and CDR2 is SNEGSKA in the germline V gene (reference sequence). Germline trimming cut 0 bases from V and 4 bases from J; bases unmatched to any gene: 7. The CDR3 spans 16 residues. Here the CDR3 DNA reads TGCAGTGCTAGAGATCGCCGAGCGGGGGGATACAATGAGCAGTTCTTC. As protein: CSARDRRAGGYNEQFF.

This clonotype has at least ten counts. This chain connects TRBV5-1 to TRBJ1-1, with unresolved D. CDR3 length: 14 residues. CDR1 is SGHRS, CDR2 YFSETQ, per germline. The ends were cut back, 4 bases at V and 1 base at J, with 11 bases in the middle. The CDR3 sequence: CASSLKSRNTEAFF. CDR3 nucleotide sequence: TGCGCCAGCAGCCTAAAGTCGCGGAACACTGAAGCTTTCTTT.

In this sample, this clonotype turned up a few times. This chain connects TRBV29-1 to TRBJ2-5; TRBD2 agrees at 8 bases. J lost 4 bases, V lost 3 bases, and 7 bases had no gene match. This CDR3 has 14 residues. The germline CDR1 and CDR2 sequences are SQVTM and ANQGSEA. CDR3 nucleotide sequence: TGCAGCGTTGACTTAGCGGGGATGGTAGAGACCCAGTACTTC. This codes for CSVDLAGMVETQYF.

This clonotype was counted ten times or more. The chain combines TRBV19 with TRBJ2-6; no reliable D call. Germline assignment: CDR1 LNHDA and CDR2 SQIVND (reference sequence). The germline V and J ends were trimmed by 4 bases and 2 bases, with 6 bases remaining between them. The CDR3 loop spans 14 amino acids. Here the CDR3 DNA reads TGTGCCAGTAGTAGGGTCGCTGGGGCCAACGTCCTGACTTTC. This translates into CASSRVAGANVLTF.

This clonotype was seen ten or more times. This rearrangement joins TRBV7-2 to TRBJ1-1; possibly TRBD1 for D (6 bases). Trimming stripped 5 bases from V and 8 bases from J, with 9 bases between. The CDR3 length is 11 residues. Germline CDR1 SGHTA, CDR2 FQGNSA. Written as DNA, the CDR3 is TGTGCCAGCAGCGTAGGACAGGAAGCTTTCTTT. Its translation is CASSVGQEAFF.

This clonotype was seen ten or more times. The V and J genes are TRBV10-1 and TRBJ1-2, with TRBD1 as a possible D gene (5 bases). Germline V gene data show CDR1 as WNHNN and CDR2 as SYGVQD (reference sequence). Trimming shortened V by 9 bases and J by 7 bases, and 33 bases separated the two germline ends. The CDR3 is made up of 18 amino acids. Written as DNA, the CDR3 is TGCGCCAGGCCTGTTGCGGGAGCTATTTGGGACGGCTATGTTGGCTACACCTTC. The encoded protein is CARPVAGAIWDGYVGYTF.

This clonotype was found many times. The chain has TRBV25-1 and TRBJ2-7, with D possibly being TRBD1 (5 bases). Germline-derived CDR1 and CDR2 are MGHDK and SYGVNS. V lost 2 bases, J lost 2 bases, and 22 bases lay in between. This CDR3 spans 18 amino acids. In nucleotides, the CDR3 is TGTGCCAGCAGTGAAGGAATGGGTCGGACATCGGTCACCTACGAGCAGTACTTC. This translates into CASSEGMGRTSVTYEQYF.

The sample holds many counts of this clonotype. This chain links TRBV29-1 with TRBJ1-1; TRBD1 matches at 8 bases. Trimming removed 5 bases from V and 3 bases from J; junction bases left unmatched: 11. The germline gives CDR1 SQVTM, CDR2 ANQGSEA. This CDR3 has 15 amino acids. CDR3 amino acids: CSVRGQEVSDTEAFF. Written as DNA, the CDR3 is TGCAGCGTTCGGGGACAGGAAGTGTCGGACACTGAAGCTTTCTTT.

This clonotype was observed many times. This chain connects TRBV7-2 to TRBJ2-1; TRBD2 matches at 8 bases. V trimming: 1 base; J trimming: 7 bases; junction bases outside the gene matches: 15. This CDR3 spans 18 amino acids. The germline gives CDR1 SGHTA, CDR2 FQGNSA. The CDR3 sequence: CASSLVGGLRGGGNEQFF. The CDR3 bases are TGTGCCAGCAGCTTAGTGGGGGGCCTTCGGGGGGGGGGGAATGAGCAGTTCTTC.

Note on this clonotype: A much larger clone differs from this one at a single base, so this may be a read error. This chain uses TRBV29-1 with TRBJ2-1; the match to TRBD1 covers 8 bases. There are 14 residues in the CDR3. Germline-derived CDR1 and CDR2 are SQVTM and ANQGSEA. With 6 bases clipped from V and 5 bases from J, the junction kept 9 bases outside the gene matches. CDR3 bases: TGCAGCGTCACAGCAGGGGGCAAACACAATGAGCAGTTCTTC. It is translated as CSVTAGGKHNEQFF.

This clonotype appeared many times. The junction does not match germline at one end; this may be a read error. The genes are TRBV11-2 and TRBJ1-2, with TRBD1 as a possible D gene (6 bases). Germline assignment: CDR1 SGHAT and CDR2 FQNNGV. The CDR3 runs to 12 residues. CDR3 residues: CASGLNRVGYTF. The DNA of the CDR3 is TGTGCCAGCGGCTTAAACAGGGTTGGCTACACCTTC. The complete variable domain, with remaining parts taken from reference TRBV11-2 and TRBJ1-2, reads EAGVAQSPRYKIIEKRQSVAFWCNPISGHATLYWYQQILGQGPKLLIQFQNNGVVDDSQLPKDRFSAERLKGVDSTLKIQPAKLEDSAVYLCASGLNRVGYTFGSGTRLTVV.